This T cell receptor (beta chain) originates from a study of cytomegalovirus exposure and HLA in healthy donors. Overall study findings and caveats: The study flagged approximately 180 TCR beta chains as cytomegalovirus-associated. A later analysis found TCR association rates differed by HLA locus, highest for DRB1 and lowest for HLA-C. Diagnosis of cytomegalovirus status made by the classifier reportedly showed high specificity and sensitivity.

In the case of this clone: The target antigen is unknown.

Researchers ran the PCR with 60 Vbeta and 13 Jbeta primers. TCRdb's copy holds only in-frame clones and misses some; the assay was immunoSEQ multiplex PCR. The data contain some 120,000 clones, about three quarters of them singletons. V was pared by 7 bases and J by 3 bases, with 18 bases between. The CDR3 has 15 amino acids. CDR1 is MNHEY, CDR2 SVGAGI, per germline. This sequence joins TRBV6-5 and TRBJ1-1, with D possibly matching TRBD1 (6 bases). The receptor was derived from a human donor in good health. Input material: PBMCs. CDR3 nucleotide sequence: TGTGCCAGCATTCTCGGCAGGGGCATGGACACTGAAGCTTTCTTT. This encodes CASILGRGMDTEAFF.